The rows below give T cell receptor beta chains drawn from one sample of a study of blood T cell repertoires in COVID-19. Produced via immunoSEQ multiplex PCR; TCRdb's table is partial and in-frame only. The sample yields 35,000 to 45,000 clones, approximately 85% seen once. The sequenced material came from peripheral blood. Receptors originate from a human donor in a cohort sampled during active COVID-19. Each CDR3 is given with its conserved first and last residue. D genes are given only for firm matches. Only part of the rows carry a size: once, few, many, or a class if the clone is expanded.

j_gene | d_gene | v_gene | abundance | CDR3nt | CDR3aa
TRBJ1-2 | NA | TRBV10-3 | NA | TGTGCCATCAGTGAAGGGGAACGGTATGGCTACACCTTC | CAISEGERYGYTF
TRBJ2-7 | NA | TRBV6-6 | NA | TGTGCCAGCAGCCTGGGACTCTTTAATCTCGAGTACTTC | CASSLGLFNLEYF
TRBJ2-3 | NA | TRBV18 | NA | TGTGCCAGCTCAGGAGGGTTGTCGGTTCCTTACACAGATACGCAGTATTTT | CASSGGLSVPYTDTQYF
TRBJ2-7 | TRBD2 | TRBV7-2 | NA | TGTGCCAGCAGCGAACTAGCGGGAAGGGAGCAGTACTTC | CASSELAGREQYF
TRBJ2-7 | TRBD1 | TRBV24-1 | NA | TGTGCCACCAGGGGACGGACAGGGGGCAGCGAGCAGTACTTC | CATRGRTGGSEQYF
TRBJ1-1 | NA | TRBV10-3 | NA | TGTGCCAGTAGGACAGATCAGATTAACACTGAAGCTTTCTTT | CASRTDQINTEAFF
TRBJ2-5 | NA | TRBV7-8 | NA | TGTGCCAGCAGCTTAGATACAGGAAAAGAGACCCAGTACTTC | CASSLDTGKETQYF
TRBJ2-2 | TRBD1 | TRBV11-3 | NA | TGTGCCAGCAGCCAAGGGACCGGGACAGGGGGTATCGGGGAGCTGTTTTTT | CASSQGTGTGGIGELFF
TRBJ2-1 | TRBD2 | TRBV11-2 | NA | TGTGCCAGCAGCCTCGGGACTAGCGGGAGCTATGAGCAGTTCTTC | CASSLGTSGSYEQFF
TRBJ2-3 | NA | TRBV24-1 | NA | TGTGCCACCAGTGATGGGGCAGCAGATACGCAGTATTTT | CATSDGAADTQYF
TRBJ1-2 | TRBD1 | TRBV6-5 | NA | TGTGCCAGCAGACCCGACAGGGGGTCCTATGGCTACACCTTC | CASRPDRGSYGYTF
TRBJ2-2 | NA | TRBV11-2 | NA | TGTGCCAGCAGCTTAGGCGGGGAAACCACCGGGGAGCTGTTTTTT | CASSLGGETTGELFF
TRBJ2-7 | TRBD2 | TRBV7-2 | NA | TGTGCCAGCAGCTTAGTATTCCAGCGGGGGGACTACGAGCAGTACTTC | CASSLVFQRGDYEQYF
TRBJ1-4 | NA | TRBV18 | NA | TGTGCCAGCTCATCACCGAGTAGGGGTGGGGAAAAACTGTTTTTT | CASSSPSRGGEKLFF
TRBJ2-7 | NA | TRBV9 | NA | TGTGCCAGCAGCGTAGACGCGGGGGCCTCGTACGAGCAGTACTTC | CASSVDAGASYEQYF
TRBJ2-3 | NA | TRBV11-2 | NA | TGTGCCAGCAGCTTAGAGGGCGCCAATACGCAGTATTTT | CASSLEGANTQYF
TRBJ2-5 | NA | TRBV7-8 | NA | TGTGCCAGCAGCTTGTCAGGACCATGGGGAGAAGAGACCCAGTACTTC | CASSLSGPWGEETQYF
TRBJ2-7 | TRBD2 | TRBV6-6 | few | TGTGCCAGCAGTCAAACTAGCGGGAGTACCTCCTACGAGCAGTACTTC | CASSQTSGSTSYEQYF
TRBJ1-2 | NA | TRBV15 | once | TGTGCCACCAGCAGAGATCAAGGTCTAGGCGGCTACACCTTC | CATSRDQGLGGYTF
TRBJ2-7 | NA | TRBV6-2/TRBV6-3 | NA | TGTGCCAGCAGTTCCCCGAACAGGGCCTTAGCCTACGAGCAGTACTTC | CASSSPNRALAYEQYF
TRBJ2-2 | TRBD1 | TRBV5-4 | NA | TGTGCCAGCAGCTTGATTCGGGACAGGGGGGACACCGGGGAGCTGTTTTTT | CASSLIRDRGDTGELFF
TRBJ2-3 | TRBD2 | TRBV5-1 | NA | TGCGCCAGCAGCACGTCTAGCGGGGGGGGCGATACGCAGTATTTT | CASSTSSGGGDTQYF